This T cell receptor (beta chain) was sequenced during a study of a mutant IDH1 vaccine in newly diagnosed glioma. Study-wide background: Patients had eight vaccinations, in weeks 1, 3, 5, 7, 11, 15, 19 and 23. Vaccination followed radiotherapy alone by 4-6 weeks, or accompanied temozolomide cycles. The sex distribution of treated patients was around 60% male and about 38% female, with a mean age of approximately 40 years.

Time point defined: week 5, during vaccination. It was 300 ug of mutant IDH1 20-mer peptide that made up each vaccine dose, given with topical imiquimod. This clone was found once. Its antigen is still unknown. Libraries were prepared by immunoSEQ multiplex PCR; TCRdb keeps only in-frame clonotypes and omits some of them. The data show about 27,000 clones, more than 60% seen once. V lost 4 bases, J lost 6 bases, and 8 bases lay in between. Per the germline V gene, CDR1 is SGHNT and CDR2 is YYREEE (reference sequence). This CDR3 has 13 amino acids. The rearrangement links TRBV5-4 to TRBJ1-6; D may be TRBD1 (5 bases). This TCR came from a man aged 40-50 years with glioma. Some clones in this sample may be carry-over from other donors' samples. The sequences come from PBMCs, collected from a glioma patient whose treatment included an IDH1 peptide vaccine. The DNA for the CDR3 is TGTGCCAGCAGCATAGGGACTAATTCACCCCTCCACTTT. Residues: CASSIGTNSPLHF.